The source of this T cell receptor (beta chain) is a study of cytomegalovirus exposure and HLA in healthy donors. Study information: There were 90 million to 130 million unique TCR beta sequences, drawn from roughly 200 million T cells, in an earlier analysis. Study outcomes and limitations: What was likely a sequencing artifact was a cluster of highly shared sequence variants.

The PCR made use of 60 Vbeta and 13 Jbeta primers. Profiling relied on immunoSEQ multiplex PCR, and the TCRdb table lists in-frame clones only, not all of them. The sample has fewer than 110,000 clones; 76% are singletons. A note on this clone: What it binds is unknown.

The TCR originated in a man between 35 and 55 years old in good health and CMV-seronegative. The sample taken for sequencing was PBMCs.

The CDR3 DNA reads TGTGCCATCAGTGCCAACCCAGGGACTGGAAACACCATATATTTT. Encoded protein: CAISANPGTGNTIYF. The chain recombines TRBV10-3 with TRBJ1-3; D possibly corresponds to TRBD1 (5 bases). V lost 4 bases and J 2 bases, leaving 12 bases between the germline ends. The germline V gene encodes CDR1 ENHRY and CDR2 SYGVKD. The CDR3 sequence is 15 residues long.